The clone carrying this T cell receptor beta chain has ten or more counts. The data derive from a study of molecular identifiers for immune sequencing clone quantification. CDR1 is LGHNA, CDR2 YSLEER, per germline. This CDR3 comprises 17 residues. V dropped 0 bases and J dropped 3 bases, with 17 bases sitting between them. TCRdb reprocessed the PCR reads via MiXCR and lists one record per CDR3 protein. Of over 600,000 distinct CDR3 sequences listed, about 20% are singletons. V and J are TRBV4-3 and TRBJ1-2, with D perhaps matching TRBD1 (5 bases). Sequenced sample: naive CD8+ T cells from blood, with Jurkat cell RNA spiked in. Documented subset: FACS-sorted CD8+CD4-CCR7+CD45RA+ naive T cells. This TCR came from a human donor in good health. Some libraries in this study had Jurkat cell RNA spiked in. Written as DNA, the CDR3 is TGCGCCAGCAGCCAAGATCCAGGGACGCTCGGAGACTATGGCTACACCTTC. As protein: CASSQDPGTLGDYGYTF.